This T cell receptor beta chain was observed in a study of cytomegalovirus exposure and HLA in healthy donors. The study ran its PCR with 60 Vbeta and 13 Jbeta primers. Profiled with immunoSEQ multiplex PCR; TCRdb holds only in-frame clones, not every one. The sample contains over 150,000 clones, around 74% of which appear only once. Germline assignment: CDR1 WSHSY and CDR2 SAAADI. CDR3 length: 13 amino acids. J was trimmed by 12 bases and V by 1 base; bases with no gene match: 8. Sequenced sample: PBMCs. This clonotype originated in a man aged 18 to 29 in good health and CMV-seronegative. The J gene is TRBJ1-2, the V gene TRBV10-2, with TRBD1 matching over 7 bases. This CDR3 reads CASSEFGDSGHTF. The CDR3 DNA is TGCGCCAGCAGTGAGTTCGGGGACAGTGGTCACACCTTC.